This T cell receptor beta chain derives from a study of blood T cell repertoires in COVID-19. Clones were sequenced by immunoSEQ multiplex PCR, and TCRdb holds only the in-frame ones, with some missing. The profile shows 200,000 to 250,000 clones, about 88% of them singletons. V lost 5 bases and J 3 bases, leaving 8 bases between the germline ends. This CDR3 comprises 13 residues. The germline CDR1 and CDR2 sequences are MNHEY and SMNVEV (reference sequence). V and J are TRBV27 and TRBJ1-5; D remains unclear. The receptor was isolated from a woman aged 30 to 39 who had recovered from COVID-19. Sequenced material: PBMCs or T cells enriched from blood (not recorded which). The CDR3 region is CASSPGFNQPQHF. In nucleotides, the CDR3 is TGTGCCAGCAGTCCGGGGTTCAATCAGCCCCAGCATTTT.